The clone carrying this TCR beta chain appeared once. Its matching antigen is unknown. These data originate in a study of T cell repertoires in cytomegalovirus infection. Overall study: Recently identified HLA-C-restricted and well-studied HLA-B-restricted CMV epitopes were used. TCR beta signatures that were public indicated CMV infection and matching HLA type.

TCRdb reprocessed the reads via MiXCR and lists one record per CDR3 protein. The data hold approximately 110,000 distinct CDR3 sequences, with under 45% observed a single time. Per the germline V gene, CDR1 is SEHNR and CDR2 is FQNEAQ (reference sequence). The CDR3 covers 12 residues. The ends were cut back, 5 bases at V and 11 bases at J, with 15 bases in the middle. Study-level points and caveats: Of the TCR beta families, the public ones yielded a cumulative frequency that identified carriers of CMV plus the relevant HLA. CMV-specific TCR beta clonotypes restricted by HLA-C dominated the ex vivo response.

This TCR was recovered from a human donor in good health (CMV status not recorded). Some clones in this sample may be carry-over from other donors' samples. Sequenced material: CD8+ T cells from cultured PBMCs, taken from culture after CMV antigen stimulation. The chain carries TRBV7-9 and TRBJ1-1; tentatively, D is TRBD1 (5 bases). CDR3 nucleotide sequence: TGTGCCAGCAGCCTCGGGACTGGGGTGGCTTTCTTT. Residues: CASSLGTGVAFF. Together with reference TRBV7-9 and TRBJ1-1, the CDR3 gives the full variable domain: DTGVSQNPRHKITKRGQNVTFRCDPISEHNRLYWYRQTLGQGPEFLTYFQNEAQLEKSRLLSDRFSAERPKGSFSTLEIQRTEQGDSAMYLCASSLGTGVAFFGQGTRLTVV.